Listed here are 16 T cell receptor beta chains from one sample, sequenced in a study of chemoradiotherapy in HPV16-positive cancers. Only in-frame clones appear in the TCRdb table, and some are missing; sequencing was by immunoSEQ multiplex PCR. The data contain some 9,600 clones, around 88% of them seen just once; the ten biggest clones take up 2.5%. The source was blood, collected from a patient who underwent chemoradiotherapy. These TCRs come from a human donor with HPV-associated anogenital cancer.

The gene calls are TRBV18 and TRBJ1-1; 9 positions match TRBD1. V shed 4 bases and J 3 bases; nucleotides not matched to a gene: 6. The CDR3 spans 15 residues. The germline gives CDR1 KGHSH, CDR2 LQKENI. CDR3 amino acids: CASSLQGARDTEAFF. The CDR3 DNA reads as TGTGCCAGCTCACTACAGGGGGCGCGGGACACTGAAGCTTTCTTT.

This chain's CDR3 is CASSEIGRGRTNYGYTF. The DNA for the CDR3 is TGTGCCAGCAGTGAAATCGGCAGGGGGAGGACTAACTATGGCTACACCTTC. The chain uses TRBV2 and TRBJ1-2, with TRBD1 identical over 7 bases. CDR3 size: 17 residues. The germline V gene has CDR1 SNHLY and CDR2 FYNNEI. Unmatched junction bases numbered 9, after V lost 2 bases and J lost 0 bases.

This sequence joins TRBV4-2 and TRBJ1-5; TRBD1 agrees at 8 bases. Germline assignment: CDR1 LGHNA and CDR2 YNFKEQ. Trimming took 1 base from V and 5 from J; bases not matched to a gene: 4. This CDR3 has 15 residues. The CDR3 loop is CASSQGPGGYQPQHF. As DNA, the CDR3 is TGTGCCAGCAGCCAAGGTCCAGGGGGCTATCAGCCCCAGCATTTT.

This chain links TRBV28 with TRBJ2-7, with TRBD1 matching over 10 bases. This CDR3 has 14 amino acids. Looked up from germline, CDR1 is MDHEN and CDR2 is SYDVKM. V lost 5 bases and J lost 1; bases outside the gene matches: 2. The chain's CDR3 is CASSPGQGSYEQYF. CDR3 DNA sequence: TGTGCCAGCAGTCCGGGACAGGGGTCCTACGAGCAGTACTTC. The complete variable domain, with remaining parts taken from reference TRBV28 and TRBJ2-7, reads DVKVTQSSRYLVKRTGEKVFLECVQDMDHENMFWYRQDPGLGLRLIYFSYDVKMKEKGDIPEGYSVSREKKERFSLILESASTNQTSMYLCASSPGQGSYEQYFGPGTRLTVT.

This chain uses TRBV7-8 with TRBJ2-2, with D unclear. Trimming removed 5 bases from V and 1 base from J, with 5 bases in between. Germline V gives CDR1 SGHVS, CDR2 FQNEAQ. The CDR3 contains 13 residues. The CDR3 loop reads CASSPVNTGELFF. CDR3 DNA: TGTGCCAGCAGCCCGGTGAACACCGGGGAGCTGTTTTTT.

This chain joins TRBV19 and TRBJ2-1; D is uncertain. Trimming took off 5 bases at V and 1 base at J, with 12 bases between the two ends. Germline V gives CDR1 LNHDA, CDR2 SQIVND (reference sequence). The CDR3 length is 15 residues. The CDR3 coding sequence is TGTGCCAGTAGTCCTGATGGCAGGTCCTACAATGAGCAGTTCTTC. Encoded protein: CASSPDGRSYNEQFF.

The table lists this clone with a few counts. The chain combines TRBV29-1 with TRBJ2-7, with D hard to call. The V end lost 4 bases, the J end lost 0 bases, and 16 bases lay between the germline ends. CDR3 length equals 15 residues. Per the germline V gene, CDR1 is SQVTM and CDR2 is ANQGSEA. The CDR3 DNA reads TGCAGCGTTGGAGGATGGGGTCCTAGCTCCTACGAGCAGTACTTC. Protein: CSVGGWGPSSYEQYF.

The chain has TRBV7-7 and TRBJ1-1; tentatively, D is TRBD1 (6 bases). Germline V gene data show CDR1 as SSHAT and CDR2 as FNYEAQ (reference sequence). The V gene lost 1 base and the J gene lost 9 bases, with 12 bases spanning the gap. The CDR3 loop spans 13 amino acids. CDR3 coding DNA: TGTGCCAGCAGCTTAGAGCCAGGGGAAAAAGCTTTCTTT. This encodes CASSLEPGEKAFF.

This chain connects TRBV19 to TRBJ2-7; 10 positions match TRBD1. The CDR3 runs to 14 residues. V shed 2 bases, J shed 6 bases, and the junction held 4 bases outside the gene matches. Per the germline V gene, CDR1 is LNHDA and CDR2 is SQIVND (reference sequence). DNA for the CDR3: TGTGCCAGTAGTATATTGGGACAGGGGAGCGAGCAGTACTTC. Its translation is CASSILGQGSEQYF.

The chain uses TRBV7-7 and TRBJ2-5, with D possibly TRBD1 on 6 matching bases. Germline V gene data show CDR1 as SSHAT and CDR2 as FNYEAQ (reference sequence). The CDR3 consists of 14 residues. Trimming left V 4 bases short and J 4 bases short, with 13 bases between. CDR3 loop: CASSSDRGTETQYF. Written as DNA, the CDR3 is TGTGCCAGCAGCTCCGATAGGGGGACAGAGACCCAGTACTTC.

This clone was observed a few times. The conserved closing phenylalanine or tryptophan is absent in this CDR3, likely reflecting a read error. Because the CDR3's place on the DNA is in doubt, the DNA is left out and the CDR3 is given as listed by TCRdb. This sequence joins TRBV2 and TRBJ2-7; the table's D call, TRBD1, was not checked against the DNA. The CDR3 sequence runs 13 residues, both termini included. Germline values: CDR1 SNHLY, CDR2 FYNNEI. The CDR3 loop reads CASSEASTGTGYC.

This chain uses TRBV19 with TRBJ1-3, with no clear D. V was shortened by 9 bases and J by 4 bases, with 16 bases between the two germline ends. Germline loops: CDR1 LNHDA, CDR2 SQIVND (reference sequence). The CDR3 covers 14 residues. In DNA, the CDR3 is TGTGCCAGCCCGATAGCCCTTCGAGGAAACACCATATATTTT. Its translation: CASPIALRGNTIYF.

The genes are TRBV6-5 and TRBJ1-2, with D possibly matching TRBD1 (5 bases). V was cut by 4 bases and J by 8 bases, with 20 bases left in between. This CDR3 region has 15 residues. Germline CDR1 MNHEY, CDR2 SVGAGI. In nucleotides, the CDR3 is TGTGCCAGCAGTTCGAACCCGACAGTCCACGGGGGCTACACCTTC. Protein product: CASSSNPTVHGGYTF.

This clone was observed a handful of times. The V gene is TRBV11-2, the J gene TRBJ2-2; the D call may be TRBD1 or TRBD2 (6 bases each). The CDR3 sequence is 16 residues long. The germline V and J ends were trimmed by 3 bases and 14 bases, with 25 bases remaining between them. Germline-derived CDR1 and CDR2 are SGHAT and FQNNGV. In DNA form, the CDR3 reads TGTGCCAGCAGCTTTGACGGGGGCCGCGGCGCTGGAAATCTGTTTTTT. This gives the protein CASSFDGGRGAGNLFF.

This rearrangement joins TRBV7-2 to TRBJ1-2, with D possibly matching TRBD1 (6 bases). The CDR3 is 13 residues long. Trimming stripped 3 bases from V and 4 bases from J, with 9 bases between. Per the germline V gene, CDR1 is SGHTA and CDR2 is FQGNSA. CDR3 nucleotides: TGTGCCAGCAGCTTGTCGGGGGCCTATGGCTACACCTTC. Its protein product is CASSLSGAYGYTF.

This clone came up once. The chain joins TRBV7-2 to TRBJ2-5, with a weak D call TRBD1 (7 bases). Germline V gene data show CDR1 as SGHTA and CDR2 as FQGNSA. The CDR3 spans 15 residues. V was cut by 4 bases and J by 1 base, with 13 bases left in between. In nucleotides, the CDR3 is TGTGCCAGCAGCTATCAGGGGGGAGGCCAAGAGACCCAGTACTTC. Translation gives CASSYQGGGQETQYF.